A selection of T cell receptor beta chains follows, all from one sample in a study of blood T cell repertoires in COVID-19. Assay used: immunoSEQ multiplex PCR; TCRdb lists only in-frame clones, some missing. Of 150,000 to 200,000 clones listed, approximately 82% are singletons. Input material: peripheral blood. These receptor sequences come from a woman over 75 with acute or convalescent COVID-19. The CDR3 runs from the conserved cysteine through the conserved F or W. The order of the fields is D gene, clone size, CDR3 length, V gene, J gene, CDR3 DNA, CDR3 protein. A D gene is named only where the DNA matches it firmly. The listing skips clone size in some rows; elsewhere it reads once, few, many or a size class.

d_call: TRBD2; clone_size: NA; cdr3_length: 17; v_call: TRBV4-1; j_call: TRBJ2-2; cdr3_nt: TGCGCCAGCAGCCATCGGAAAGCGGGAGGAGACACCGGGGAGCTGTTTTTT; cdr3_aa: CASSHRKAGGDTGELFF
d_call: NA; clone_size: NA; cdr3_length: 14; v_call: TRBV30; j_call: TRBJ1-5; cdr3_nt: TGTGCCTGGAGTGTCGGGGGGGGCAATCAGCCCCAGCATTTT; cdr3_aa: CAWSVGGGNQPQHF
d_call: NA; clone_size: NA; cdr3_length: 12; v_call: TRBV11-3; j_call: TRBJ1-2; cdr3_nt: TGTGCCAGCAGCTTGGGGGGCTATGGCTACACCTTC; cdr3_aa: CASSLGGYGYTF
d_call: TRBD2; clone_size: few; cdr3_length: 14; v_call: TRBV2; j_call: TRBJ2-7; cdr3_nt: TGTGCCAGCGCCCCGCGGGAGGGGGGTTACGAGCAGTACTTC; cdr3_aa: CASAPREGGYEQYF
d_call: TRBD1; clone_size: NA; cdr3_length: 16; v_call: TRBV18; j_call: TRBJ2-3; cdr3_nt: TGTGCCAGCTCACCAGCGACAGGGGGTTTCACAGATACGCAGTATTTT; cdr3_aa: CASSPATGGFTDTQYF
d_call: NA; clone_size: NA; cdr3_length: 12; v_call: TRBV12-3/TRBV12-4; j_call: TRBJ1-5; cdr3_nt: TGTGCCAGCGGAGTTTTCTTTCAGCCCCAGCATTTT; cdr3_aa: CASGVFFQPQHF
d_call: TRBD1; clone_size: NA; cdr3_length: 11; v_call: TRBV29-1; j_call: TRBJ2-1; cdr3_nt: TGCAGCGTCACGACAGGGAGTGAGCAGTTCTTC; cdr3_aa: CSVTTGSEQFF
d_call: TRBD1; clone_size: NA; cdr3_length: 15; v_call: TRBV3-1/TRBV3-2; j_call: TRBJ1-4; cdr3_nt: TGTGCCAGCAGCCAAGGCGGGACAGGGGGTGAAAAACTGTTTTTT; cdr3_aa: CASSQGGTGGEKLFF
d_call: TRBD1; clone_size: NA; cdr3_length: 15; v_call: TRBV7-9; j_call: TRBJ1-1; cdr3_nt: TGTGCCAGCAGCTTGGTGGGGACAGGTAACACTGAAGCTTTCTTT; cdr3_aa: CASSLVGTGNTEAFF
d_call: TRBD2; clone_size: NA; cdr3_length: 15; v_call: TRBV24-1; j_call: TRBJ2-3; cdr3_nt: TGTGCCTGCGGGACTAGCGGGATGGGCACAGATACGCAGTATTTT; cdr3_aa: CACGTSGMGTDTQYF
d_call: NA; clone_size: NA; cdr3_length: 13; v_call: TRBV5-1; j_call: TRBJ1-1; cdr3_nt: TGCGCCAGCAGAATAGGACAGTCCACTGAAGCTTTCTTT; cdr3_aa: CASRIGQSTEAFF
d_call: TRBD2; clone_size: once; cdr3_length: 15; v_call: TRBV4-3; j_call: TRBJ2-7; cdr3_nt: TGCGCCAGCAGCCAAGAACCAGCGGGAAACTACGAGCAGTACTTC; cdr3_aa: CASSQEPAGNYEQYF
d_call: NA; clone_size: NA; cdr3_length: 15; v_call: TRBV30; j_call: TRBJ1-5; cdr3_nt: TGTGCCTGGAGCCCGCTAGGGGAGGGCAATCAGCCCCAGCATTTT; cdr3_aa: CAWSPLGEGNQPQHF
d_call: NA; clone_size: once; cdr3_length: 16; v_call: TRBV5-1; j_call: TRBJ2-6; cdr3_nt: TGCGCCAGCAGCGAGGGCTTAAGGACGGGGGCCAACGTCCTGACTTTC; cdr3_aa: CASSEGLRTGANVLTF
d_call: NA; clone_size: NA; cdr3_length: 14; v_call: TRBV18; j_call: TRBJ2-1; cdr3_nt: TGTGCCAGCTCACCACCGAGCCGGGAGTTGGAGCAGTTCTTC; cdr3_aa: CASSPPSRELEQFF
d_call: NA; clone_size: few; cdr3_length: 12; v_call: TRBV27; j_call: TRBJ2-2; cdr3_nt: TGTGCCAGCAGCCCGGTCACCGGGGAGCTGTTTTTT; cdr3_aa: CASSPVTGELFF
d_call: TRBD1; clone_size: NA; cdr3_length: 14; v_call: TRBV2; j_call: TRBJ1-4; cdr3_nt: TGTGCCAGCAGTAGACAGGGAAGAGATGAAAAACTGTTTTTT; cdr3_aa: CASSRQGRDEKLFF
d_call: TRBD1; clone_size: NA; cdr3_length: 13; v_call: TRBV29-1; j_call: TRBJ1-1; cdr3_nt: TGCAGCGTTGATGGGACAGGCTCCACTGAAGCTTTCTTT; cdr3_aa: CSVDGTGSTEAFF
d_call: NA; clone_size: once; cdr3_length: 14; v_call: TRBV20-1; j_call: TRBJ2-3; cdr3_nt: TGCAGTGCTAGTCCCCGCGGCGGAGCAGATACGCAGTATTTT; cdr3_aa: CSASPRGGADTQYF
d_call: NA; clone_size: once; cdr3_length: 11; v_call: TRBV5-1; j_call: TRBJ2-5; cdr3_nt: TGCGCCAGCAGCTCTAGCGAGACCCAGTACTTC; cdr3_aa: CASSSSETQYF
d_call: NA; clone_size: NA; cdr3_length: 13; v_call: TRBV11-3; j_call: TRBJ2-3; cdr3_nt: TGTGCCAGCAGCTTAGCCCCTACAGATACGCAGTATTTT; cdr3_aa: CASSLAPTDTQYF
d_call: TRBD1; clone_size: NA; cdr3_length: 15; v_call: TRBV19; j_call: TRBJ1-2; cdr3_nt: TGTGCCAGTAGTATACGACAGGGGGCTGACTATGGCTACACCTTC; cdr3_aa: CASSIRQGADYGYTF
d_call: NA; clone_size: NA; cdr3_length: 14; v_call: TRBV10-1; j_call: TRBJ2-3; cdr3_nt: TGCGCCAGCAGTGAGTCCACAGCCACAGATACGCAGTATTTT; cdr3_aa: CASSESTATDTQYF
d_call: TRBD1; clone_size: NA; cdr3_length: 18; v_call: TRBV7-8; j_call: TRBJ2-6; cdr3_nt: TGTGCCAGCAGCTTAGTGGGGACAGGGGGAAGTAGGGCCAACGTCCTGACTTTC; cdr3_aa: CASSLVGTGGSRANVLTF
d_call: TRBD1; clone_size: NA; cdr3_length: 16; v_call: TRBV9; j_call: TRBJ1-1; cdr3_nt: TGTGCCAGCAGCGTAGGGGACAGGGCAGGGTCCACTGAAGCTTTCTTT; cdr3_aa: CASSVGDRAGSTEAFF
d_call: NA; clone_size: NA; cdr3_length: 16; v_call: TRBV7-9; j_call: TRBJ1-3; cdr3_nt: TGTGCCAGCAGCTTAGTGGGCCCAATACTTGGAAACACCATATATTTT; cdr3_aa: CASSLVGPILGNTIYF
d_call: NA; clone_size: NA; cdr3_length: 13; v_call: TRBV25-1; j_call: TRBJ1-1; cdr3_nt: TGTGCCAGCATTGGACATCTGAACACTGAAGCTTTCTTT; cdr3_aa: CASIGHLNTEAFF
d_call: NA; clone_size: NA; cdr3_length: 14; v_call: TRBV12-5; j_call: TRBJ2-2; cdr3_nt: TGTGCTAGTGGTTTGCCCCCGTTCACCGGGGAGCTGTTTTTT; cdr3_aa: CASGLPPFTGELFF
d_call: NA; clone_size: NA; cdr3_length: 11; v_call: TRBV3-1/TRBV3-2; j_call: TRBJ2-7; cdr3_nt: TGTGCCAGCAGCCAACAATCCGAGCAGTACTTC; cdr3_aa: CASSQQSEQYF
d_call: NA; clone_size: NA; cdr3_length: 15; v_call: TRBV5-6; j_call: TRBJ1-5; cdr3_nt: TGTGCCCGCAGCTTGGGGGGGGGCAGTAATCAGCCCCAGCATTTT; cdr3_aa: CARSLGGGSNQPQHF
d_call: NA; clone_size: NA; cdr3_length: 16; v_call: TRBV6-1; j_call: TRBJ1-5; cdr3_nt: TGTGCCAGCAGTGAAGGGTCAGACTTTAGCAATCAGCCCCAGCATTTT; cdr3_aa: CASSEGSDFSNQPQHF
d_call: TRBD2; clone_size: NA; cdr3_length: 18; v_call: TRBV4-3; j_call: TRBJ2-3; cdr3_nt: TGCGCCAGCAGCCACACGCCGGGACTAGCGGGAGGGAGAGATACGCAGTATTTT; cdr3_aa: CASSHTPGLAGGRDTQYF
d_call: TRBD1; clone_size: NA; cdr3_length: 15; v_call: TRBV2; j_call: TRBJ2-3; cdr3_nt: TGTGCCAGCAGTTTCGACAGGGTGGGCACAGATACGCAGTATTTT; cdr3_aa: CASSFDRVGTDTQYF
d_call: NA; clone_size: NA; cdr3_length: 13; v_call: TRBV28; j_call: TRBJ1-1; cdr3_nt: TGTGCCAGCAGTTTAGAAACAGGGACTGAAGCTTTCTTT; cdr3_aa: CASSLETGTEAFF
d_call: NA; clone_size: NA; cdr3_length: 13; v_call: TRBV3-1/TRBV3-2; j_call: TRBJ2-7; cdr3_nt: TGTGCCAGCAGCCAAGGATTAGCCTACGAGCAGTACTTC; cdr3_aa: CASSQGLAYEQYF
d_call: TRBD1; clone_size: NA; cdr3_length: 16; v_call: TRBV18; j_call: TRBJ1-2; cdr3_nt: TGTGCCAGCTCACCAATACACAGGGGGGCTAACTATGGCTACACCTTC; cdr3_aa: CASSPIHRGANYGYTF
d_call: TRBD2; clone_size: few; cdr3_length: 14; v_call: TRBV4-2; j_call: TRBJ2-4; cdr3_nt: TGTGCCAGCAGCCAAGATACCGGGGGGGGTCCTCAGTACTTC; cdr3_aa: CASSQDTGGGPQYF
d_call: NA; clone_size: NA; cdr3_length: 13; v_call: TRBV19; j_call: TRBJ1-1; cdr3_nt: TGTGCCAGTAGTATCGGGGAGAACACTGAAGCTTTCTTT; cdr3_aa: CASSIGENTEAFF
d_call: NA; clone_size: NA; cdr3_length: 14; v_call: TRBV7-9; j_call: TRBJ1-1; cdr3_nt: TGTGCCAGCAGCTTAGTGGGAGGATTGACTGAAGCTTTCTTT; cdr3_aa: CASSLVGGLTEAFF
d_call: NA; clone_size: NA; cdr3_length: 15; v_call: TRBV7-2; j_call: TRBJ1-3; cdr3_nt: TGTGCCAGCTCCCGGGAACACATCTCTGGAAACACCATATATTTT; cdr3_aa: CASSREHISGNTIYF
d_call: NA; clone_size: NA; cdr3_length: 16; v_call: TRBV9; j_call: TRBJ1-1; cdr3_nt: TGTGCCAGCAGCGGGTCTCAGACAGGCCTCAACACTGAAGCTTTCTTT; cdr3_aa: CASSGSQTGLNTEAFF